These 26 T cell receptor beta chains originate from one sample sequenced in a study of early T cells in non-severe SARS-CoV-2 infection (TCRdb year 2021). The library came from 5' RACE. Data came from a NextSeq 500. TCRdb trimmed public reads at Q25 via fastp, called clones via MiXCR and kept in-frame beta chains. Every CDR3 protein is listed once, alongside the most common genes and DNA of its rows. This sample has about 80,000 distinct CDR3 sequences in its table, and 12% of those were observed once. The ten largest make up about 16% of the sample. The source material was whole blood, sampled at baseline. These receptors were taken from an adult who was a healthcare worker with PCR-confirmed SARS-CoV-2 infection or an uninfected control (not recorded which). The donor label of this sample is uncertain.

This clonotype has a count of ten or more. The rearrangement joins TRBV18 to TRBJ1-2; D uncertain. The CDR3 spans 15 residues. Deletions cut 2 bases from V and 1 base from J, with 11 bases between. Looked up from germline, CDR1 is KGHSH and CDR2 is LQKENI. Written as DNA, the CDR3 is TGTGCCAGCTCACCAACACCAGGCCTTAACTATGGCTACACCTTC. Its translation: CASSPTPGLNYGYTF.

This clonotype was observed once. The CDR3 nucleotides read TGTGCCAGCAGTATGACGGAAGCGGGAGGGCCTTGGGAGCAGTACTTC. Translating gives CASSMTEAGGPWEQYF. V gene TRBV12-3 or TRBV12-4 combines with J gene TRBJ2-7, with 10 bases lining up with TRBD2. The junction had 14 bases not matched to a gene; V was cut back by 5 bases and J by 7 bases. The CDR3 covers 16 residues.

This chain joins TRBV4-1 and TRBJ1-6; D not resolved. The CDR3 extends over 14 amino acids. Deletions cut 3 bases from V and 7 bases from J, with 10 bases between. Germline V gene data show CDR1 as MGHRA and CDR2 as YSYEKL. The CDR3 sequence is CASSHLTVNSPLHF. CDR3 in DNA: TGCGCCAGCAGCCATTTAACTGTCAATTCACCCCTCCACTTT.

The chain combines TRBV29-1 with TRBJ1-3, with D hard to call. The germline gives CDR1 SQVTM, CDR2 ANQGSEA. The CDR3 contains 12 residues. V gave up 0 bases and J gave up 8 bases, with 8 bases separating them. CDR3 protein: CSVEDLGDTIYF. The DNA of the CDR3 is TGCAGCGTTGAAGATCTCGGAGACACCATATATTTT.

The table lists this clonotype with many counts. V usage is TRBV7-2 and J usage is TRBJ1-2; unclear D gene. Germline assignment: CDR1 SGHTA and CDR2 FQGNSA. The CDR3 extends over 18 amino acids. Trimming shortened V by 3 bases and J by 8 bases, and 28 bases separated the two germline ends. CDR3 residues: CASSLHSDFAAPPRGYTF. CDR3 nucleotide sequence: TGTGCCAGCAGCTTGCATAGTGATTTCGCAGCCCCACCCAGGGGCTACACCTTC.

This clonotype has a handful of counts. V and J are TRBV3-1 and TRBJ2-7, with D possibly TRBD2 on 6 matching bases. V lost 2 bases, J lost 5 bases, and 13 bases lay in between. Germline lookup yields CDR1 LGHDT and CDR2 YNNKEL (reference sequence). The CDR3 spans 14 residues. The CDR3 is CASSQNLGGDEQYF. The CDR3 nucleotides are TGTGCCAGCAGCCAAAACTTAGGAGGGGACGAGCAGTACTTC.

The table lists this clonotype with many counts. This sequence joins TRBV7-6 and TRBJ2-7; D may be TRBD2 (5 bases). CDR3 length: 15 amino acids. Germline lookup yields CDR1 SGHVS and CDR2 FNYEAQ. V lost 2 bases to trimming and J lost 0 bases, with 11 bases between them. The DNA for the CDR3 is TGTGCCAGCAGCTTAAATGAGGGCAGCTCCTACGAGCAGTACTTC. Its protein product is CASSLNEGSSYEQYF.

The table lists this clonotype with a few counts. This rearrangement joins TRBV7-9 to TRBJ1-4; TRBD1 is a possible D gene (5 bases). Trimming cost V 6 bases and J 5 bases, with 13 bases left between them. The germline gives CDR1 SEHNR, CDR2 FQNEAQ (reference sequence). The CDR3 has 14 residues. In nucleotides, the CDR3 is TGTGCCAGCAGTCGCGGGGGATCCAATGAAAAACTGTTTTTT. Amino acids: CASSRGGSNEKLFF.

The chain is built from TRBV7-6 and TRBJ1-5; D is possibly TRBD1 (6 bases). The CDR3 extends over 18 amino acids. Germline CDR1 is SGHVS and CDR2 is FNYEAQ. The V end lost 3 bases, the J end lost 4 bases, and 22 bases lay between the germline ends. This chain's CDR3 is CASSLRVGQGKLNQPQHF. DNA of the CDR3: TGTGCCAGCAGCTTGCGGGTGGGACAAGGGAAACTTAATCAGCCCCAGCATTTT.

This clonotype appeared a few times. The V gene is TRBV10-2, the J gene TRBJ2-7; no definite D call. Germline loops: CDR1 WSHSY, CDR2 SAAADI. CDR3 length: 13 residues. The germline V and J ends were trimmed by 3 bases and 2 bases, with 8 bases remaining between them. The CDR3 DNA reads as TGCGCCAGCAGTGAAGTAGGGCCCTACGAGCAGTACTTC. Translated: CASSEVGPYEQYF.

The chain is built from TRBV6-2 or TRBV6-3 and TRBJ1-2; D possibly corresponds to TRBD1 (5 bases). Germline assignment: CDR1 MNHEY and CDR2 SVGEGT. CDR3 length equals 14 residues. Trimming removed 4 bases at V and 5 bases at J, with 14 bases between. In nucleotides, the CDR3 is TGTGCCAGCAGTTCCGGGGGTTTGATTTATGGCTACACCTTC. Its protein is CASSSGGLIYGYTF.

The V gene is TRBV24-1, the J gene TRBJ2-1, with D perhaps given as TRBD1 or TRBD2 (5 bases each). The germline CDR1 and CDR2 sequences are KGHDR and SFDVKD. CDR3 length: 15 amino acids. Trimming cost V 3 bases and J 5 bases, with 13 bases left between them. CDR3 sequence reads: CATSDPGTGNNEQFF. CDR3 DNA: TGTGCCACCAGTGATCCCGGGACGGGCAACAATGAGCAGTTCTTC.

This clonotype was seen at least ten times. One end of the junction does not line up with germline, which may come from a read error. The chain links TRBV12-3 or TRBV12-4 to TRBJ2-7; D not resolved. The CDR3 covers 11 residues. DNA of the CDR3: TGTGCCAGCAGTCCCTCCCACGAGCAGTACTTC. Amino acid sequence: CASSPSHEQYF.

This clonotype has only a few counts. V usage is TRBV2 and J usage is TRBJ1-5, with a weak D call TRBD1 (5 bases). Germline V gene data show CDR1 as SNHLY and CDR2 as FYNNEI. Trimming left V 6 bases short and J 4 bases short, with 7 bases between. This CDR3 contains 12 residues. This CDR3 is CASRTENQPQHF. DNA for the CDR3: TGTGCCAGCAGGACAGAGAATCAGCCCCAGCATTTT.

This clonotype was detected a few times. The chain joins TRBV5-6 to TRBJ1-2; maybe TRBD1 (6 bases). Trimming removed 4 bases at V and 4 bases at J, with 17 bases between. The CDR3 is 15 residues long. Germline V gene data show CDR1 as SGHDT and CDR2 as YYEEEE. DNA of the CDR3: TGTGCCAGCAGCCCCGAAGGGGGTACCTTCTATGGCTACACCTTC. As protein: CASSPEGGTFYGYTF.

The chain recombines TRBV6-5 with TRBJ1-1; D is unresolved. V was cut by 4 bases and J by 0 bases, with 9 bases left in between. Germline lookup yields CDR1 MNHEY and CDR2 SVGAGI. The CDR3 has 14 amino acids. CDR3 protein: CASSSWNVNTEAFF. Here the CDR3 DNA reads TGTGCCAGCAGTTCATGGAATGTGAACACTGAAGCTTTCTTT.

This clonotype was detected many times. The gene calls are TRBV2 and TRBJ1-1; D call uncertain. Per the germline V gene, CDR1 is SNHLY and CDR2 is FYNNEI. Trimming cost V 3 bases and J 1 base, with 6 bases left between them. There are 13 residues in the CDR3. CDR3 nucleotide sequence: TGTGCCAGCAGTGATCTGAGGAACACTGAAGCTTTCTTT. Protein sequence: CASSDLRNTEAFF.

The chain has TRBV14 and TRBJ1-1, with unresolved D. This CDR3 comprises 13 residues. Trimming pared 5 bases from V and 3 bases from J, leaving 10 bases between. Germline CDR1 SGHDN, CDR2 FVKESK. The CDR3 loop is CASSGGLDTEAFF. In DNA, the CDR3 is TGTGCCAGCAGCGGCGGATTGGACACTGAAGCTTTCTTT.

As for this clonotype: It may be a read error: a sequence one base away is much more abundant. V usage is TRBV15 and J usage is TRBJ2-5; D not certain. Germline CDR1 and CDR2: LNHNV and YYDKDF (reference sequence). This CDR3 has 12 residues. This CDR3 reads CTTSRVEETQYF. Here the CDR3 DNA reads TGTACCACCAGCAGAGTTGAAGAGACCCAGTACTTC.

This clonotype was picked up a small number of times. The chain joins TRBV27 to TRBJ2-7; a possible D gene is TRBD2 (5 bases). The CDR3 sequence is 14 residues long. CDR1 and CDR2 from the germline V gene are MNHEY and SMNVEV (reference sequence). Trimming left V 2 bases short and J 5 bases short, with 13 bases between. Here the CDR3 DNA reads TGTGCCAGCAGTTTAAGGGTTACCGGGAACGAGCAGTACTTC. Amino acid sequence: CASSLRVTGNEQYF.

The chain recombines TRBV5-1 with TRBJ1-2; 8 bases map to TRBD1. Germline-derived CDR1 and CDR2 are SGHRS and YFSETQ. This CDR3 has 13 residues. The junction had 4 bases not matched to a gene; V was cut back by 3 bases and J by 6 bases. As DNA, the CDR3 is TGCGCCAGCAGCTACGGACAGGGAGATGGCTACACCTTC. Translated: CASSYGQGDGYTF.

This clonotype was picked up a small number of times. The chain combines TRBV3-1 with TRBJ2-3; the match to TRBD2 covers 9 bases. Germline loops: CDR1 LGHDT, CDR2 YNNKEL (reference sequence). This CDR3 has 18 amino acids. V trimming: 4 bases; J trimming: 4 bases; junction bases outside the gene matches: 15. CDR3: CASSLSGTSSLMPDTQYF. The DNA of the CDR3 is TGTGCCAGCAGCCTTTCCGGGACTAGCAGTTTAATGCCAGATACGCAGTATTTT.

The J gene is TRBJ1-2, the V gene TRBV20-1; D is possibly TRBD1 (6 bases). Deletions cut 0 bases from V and 4 bases from J, with 9 bases between. Per the germline V gene, CDR1 is DFQATT and CDR2 is SNEGSKA (reference sequence). The CDR3 is 13 amino acids. CDR3 sequence (DNA): TGCAGTGCTAGAGATCCCAGGGGCTATGGCTACACCTTC. Its protein is CSARDPRGYGYTF.

CDR3 DNA sequence: TGTGCCAGTAGTATAGATCCTACCTACACCTACAATGAGCAGTTCTTC. Translation gives CASSIDPTYTYNEQFF. The J gene is TRBJ2-1, the V gene TRBV19, with D unresolved. V dropped 0 bases and J dropped 2 bases, with 11 bases sitting between them. Germline V gene lookup returns CDR1 LNHDA and CDR2 SQIVND (reference sequence). There are 16 residues in the CDR3.

The chain carries TRBV10-2 and TRBJ2-5; 9 nucleotides match TRBD2. Germline V gene lookup returns CDR1 WSHSY and CDR2 SAAADI. CDR3 length: 15 residues. Unmatched junction bases numbered 12, after V lost 5 bases and J lost 8 bases. CDR3 sequence: CASSLREGPVGTQYF. CDR3 DNA: TGCGCCAGCAGTTTGCGGGAGGGCCCTGTAGGCACCCAGTACTTC.

The V gene is TRBV7-3, the J gene TRBJ2-3; D might be TRBD2 (6 bases). Germline V gene sequence: CDR1 SGHTA, CDR2 FQGTGA. The V gene lost 5 bases and the J gene lost 5 bases, with 20 bases spanning the gap. This CDR3 has 16 amino acids. The CDR3 sequence is CASSPLATVGGDTQYF. The CDR3 DNA reads as TGTGCCAGCAGCCCGTTGGCGACCGTGGGAGGAGATACGCAGTATTTT. Drawing the rest from reference TRBV7-3 and TRBJ2-3, the complete variable domain is GAGVSQTPSNKVTEKGKYVELRCDPISGHTALYWYRQSLGQGPEFLIYFQGTGAADDSGLPNDRFFAVRPEGSVSTLKIQRTERGDSAVYLCASSPLATVGGDTQYFGPGTRLTVL.